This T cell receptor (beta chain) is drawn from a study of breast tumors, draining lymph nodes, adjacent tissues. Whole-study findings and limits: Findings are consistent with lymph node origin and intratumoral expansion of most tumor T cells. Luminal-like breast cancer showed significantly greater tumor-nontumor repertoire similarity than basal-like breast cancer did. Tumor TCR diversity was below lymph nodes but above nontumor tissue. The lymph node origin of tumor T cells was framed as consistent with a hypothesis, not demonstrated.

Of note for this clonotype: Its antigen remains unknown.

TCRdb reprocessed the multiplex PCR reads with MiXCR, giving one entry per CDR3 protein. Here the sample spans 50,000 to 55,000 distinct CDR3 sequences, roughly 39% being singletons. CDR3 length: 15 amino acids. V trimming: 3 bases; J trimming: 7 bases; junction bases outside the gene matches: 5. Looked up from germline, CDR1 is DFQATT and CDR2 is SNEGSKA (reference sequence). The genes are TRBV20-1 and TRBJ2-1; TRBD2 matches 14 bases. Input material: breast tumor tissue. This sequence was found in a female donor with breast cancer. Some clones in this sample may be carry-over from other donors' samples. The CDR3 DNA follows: TGCAGTGCTAGCCCTTGGACTAGCGGGAGGAATGAGCAGTTCTTC. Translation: CSASPWTSGRNEQFF.